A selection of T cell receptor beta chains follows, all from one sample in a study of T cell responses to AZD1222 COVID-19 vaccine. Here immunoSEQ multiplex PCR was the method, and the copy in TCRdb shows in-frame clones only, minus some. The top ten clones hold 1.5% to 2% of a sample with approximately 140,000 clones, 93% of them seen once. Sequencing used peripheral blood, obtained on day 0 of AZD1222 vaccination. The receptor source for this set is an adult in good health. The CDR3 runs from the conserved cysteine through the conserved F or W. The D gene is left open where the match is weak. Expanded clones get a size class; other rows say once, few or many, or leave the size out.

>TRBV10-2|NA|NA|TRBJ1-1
TGCGCCAGCGGAGGGGGAACTGAAGCTTTCTTT
CASGGGTEAFF
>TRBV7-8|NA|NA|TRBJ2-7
TGTGCCAGCAGCTTATGGAGGGAATTTGCCTACGAGCAGTACTTC
CASSLWREFAYEQYF
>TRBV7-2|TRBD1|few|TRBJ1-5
TGTGCCAGCAGAGAGCAACAGGGGGCGCGGGATCAGCCCCAGCATTTT
CASREQQGARDQPQHF
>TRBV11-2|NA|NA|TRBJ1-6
TGTGCCAGCAGCTTAGTCCCAGGGTCGAGTTCACCCCTCCACTTT
CASSLVPGSSSPLHF
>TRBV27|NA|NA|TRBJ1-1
TGTGCCAGCAGTTTACAACCGAACACTGAAGCTTTCTTT
CASSLQPNTEAFF
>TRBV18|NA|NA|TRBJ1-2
TGTGCCAGCTCACGGGTTTCAGGGCCGGGGAACTATGGCTACACCTTC
CASSRVSGPGNYGYTF
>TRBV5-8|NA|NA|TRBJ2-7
TGTGCCAGCAGCTTGGGGGGTTTCGAGCAGTACTTC
CASSLGGFEQYF
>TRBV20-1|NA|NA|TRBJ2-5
TGCAGTGCTAGTCTCCGACCGGAGGCCCAGTACTTC
CSASLRPEAQYF
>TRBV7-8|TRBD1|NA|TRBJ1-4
TGTGCCAGCAGCCACCTTGGACAGGGTAGTGAAAAACTGTTTTTT
CASSHLGQGSEKLFF
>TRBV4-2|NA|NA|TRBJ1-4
TGTGCCAGCAGCCAAGACCAAGCCTCCACTAATGAAAAACTGTTTTTT
CASSQDQASTNEKLFF
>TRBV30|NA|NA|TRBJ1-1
TGTGCCTGGAGTTACAGGGTGACTGAAGCTTTCTTT
CAWSYRVTEAFF
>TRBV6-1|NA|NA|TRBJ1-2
TGTGCCAGCTCCCGGGTCTCCTATGGCTACACCTTC
CASSRVSYGYTF
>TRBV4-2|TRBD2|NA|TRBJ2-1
TGTGCCAGCAGCCAAGAGGCTAGCGGGAGCGGGGGTGAGCAGTTCTTC
CASSQEASGSGGEQFF
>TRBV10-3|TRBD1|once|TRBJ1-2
TGTGCCATCAGGGGACAGGTGGATGGTGGCTACACCTTC
CAIRGQVDGGYTF